This TCR beta chain was retrieved from a study of T cell responses to AZD1222 COVID-19 vaccine (dated by TCRdb to 2020 to 2023). Concerning the study at large: Because spike-specific TCR depth and breadth did not differ between the two schedules, AZD1222 recipients who got a second dose at roughly 4 weeks were pooled with those who got a second dose at roughly 12 weeks. TCR sequencing covered fewer than 250 trial participants: approximately 200 given two doses of AZD1222 and about 26 given two doses of MenACWY control vaccine. Trial participants were enrolled into age subgroups of 18-55, 56-69 and 70-plus years, which contained about 150, 28 and 57 TCR-sequenced participants, respectively. General findings and caveats noted by the study authors: Participants were mostly white British and included more females than males, and it was suggested by the authors that clonal diversity may have been underestimated. After two AZD1222 doses, both the breadth and the depth of spike-specific TCRs were significantly higher than at day 0 and than in MenACWY recipients. Because no day 14 peak-response samples were available, the repertoires could be characterized only after the peak T cell response. The 56-69-year group was small, and its depth increase did not reach significance, likely because of low power. Epitopes outside the regions mutated in the B.1.351 and B.1.1.7 variants were reportedly recognized by nearly half of the unique spike-specific TCRs. Conclusions about previously exposed vaccinees were limited because only six AZD1222 recipients were SARS-CoV-2 seropositive at baseline. Vaccine-associated CD4 TCRs spanned the whole spike protein, with dominant responses in regions 160-218 and 743-854.

In the case of this clone: The antigen it binds to is not known. The input lacks base qualities; no much larger clone sits a single base away.

Read against the paper, the sample's time point label means: baseline before first vaccination. Vaccinee samples came from UK trials COV001 and COV002, including a single-blind randomized controlled phase 2/3 trial of AZD1222 (ChAdOx1 nCoV-19) in healthy adults. Trial participant PBMC samples were collected at day 0 and day 28 after the second dose for TCRbeta chain sequencing. CDR1 ENHRY and CDR2 SYGVKD were looked up in the germline V gene. Taken from cysteine to phenylalanine, the CDR3 has 13 residues. The only DNA kept is the CDR3, 39 bases in frame from the first base. V ends up 6 bases short and J 5 bases short, with an unmatched junction base count of 7. The CDR3 regions of human TCRbeta chains were analyzed by immunosequencing. The authors' analysis ran thus. TCRs in the repertoires were compared against a reference library of SARS-CoV-2-specific TCRs that had been generated with the MIRA antigen-specificity platform. Breadth was defined as the fraction of unique TCRs that were SARS-CoV-2-associated. Depth was defined as the fraction of total T cells that were SARS-CoV-2-associated. Using the MIRA data, every spike-specific TCR was mapped to the spike region that the TCR reacted to and assigned to either a CD4 or a CD8 class. Log10-transformed breadth and depth values were compared by one-way ANOVA with Sidak's multiple comparisons tests. The table was pulled from immuneACCESS by TCRdb, which kept in-frame rearrangements only. Such tables lose some clones; where checked, under half of the loss comes from unresolved V genes, and the rest has no known cause. That table furnishes V, J and clone size, whereas the DNA furnished D and trimming. In all, the sample holds some 150,000 clones, and about 91% of those were seen once. The top ten constitute roughly 2.1% of the sample.

The sample consisted of peripheral blood, taken on day 0 of AZD1222 vaccination. The TCR was taken from an adult in good health. The chain employs TRBV10-3 and TRBJ2-7; a stretch of 7 junction bases matches TRBD2. CDR3 loop: CAIRSGIGHEQYF. The DNA reads as follows: TGTGCCATCAGGAGCGGGATTGGCCACGAGCAGTACTTC.